What follows is one TCR beta chain and its context. The antigen is undetermined. These data belong to a study of cytomegalovirus exposure and HLA in healthy donors. Study results and limitations: Accounts indicate the classifier identified cytomegalovirus status with strong specificity and sensitivity.

Primers included in the PCR were 60 Vbeta and 13 Jbeta primers. Assay used: immunoSEQ multiplex PCR; TCRdb lists only in-frame clones, some missing. The sample has tens of thousands of clones, just under 80% seen once. The V end was cut by 3 bases, the J end by 1 base, with 9 bases between. This CDR3 has 14 amino acids. Germline assignment: CDR1 MGHRA and CDR2 YSYEKL. The TCR comes from a woman aged 40 to 49 in good health and CMV-seronegative. The chain couples TRBV4-1 to TRBJ1-2; D is perhaps TRBD1 (6 bases). The material sequenced was PBMCs. The CDR3 loop is CASSHQDSNYGYTF. The CDR3 DNA follows: TGCGCCAGCAGCCACCAGGACAGTAACTATGGCTACACCTTC.